The sample holds a few counts of the clone carrying this TCR beta chain. The record originates from a study of blood T cell repertoires in COVID-19. Study background: The origin of the acute and convalescent COVID-19 samples was the United States, Italy and Spain. The cDNA or gDNA used as material had been derived from T cells, B-cell-depleted T cells, or PBMCs.

The length of the CDR3 is 14 residues. Germline CDR1 reads ENHRY; CDR2 reads SYGVKD. Trimming cost V 9 bases and J 6 bases; bases outside gene matches: 12. The authors' processing: Nucleated cell counts were estimated from reference gene primer amplification. Profiling relied on immunoSEQ multiplex PCR, and the TCRdb table lists in-frame clones only, not all of them. The V and J calls and clone size were taken over from that table, and D and trimming were inferred from the DNA. This sample has approximately 170,000 clones, with roughly four fifths found just once. The clonotype comes from a woman aged 45-65 years with acute or convalescent COVID-19. Sequencing used peripheral blood. The chain combines TRBV10-3 with TRBJ1-2, with TRBD1 identical over 8 bases. The DNA for the CDR3 is TGTGCCATTCAGCCCGGACAGGGAAAGAATGGCTACACCTTC. This encodes CAIQPGQGKNGYTF.